This T cell receptor (beta chain) was recovered during a study of blood T cell repertoires in COVID-19. The repertoire was sequenced with immunoSEQ multiplex PCR; TCRdb's copy has only in-frame clones and lacks some. The table lists some 100,000 clones, roughly 82% of them singletons. The V segment lost 4 bases and the J segment 4 bases; nucleotides outside the gene matches: 4. Germline loops: CDR1 MGHDK, CDR2 SYGVNS. This CDR3 has 16 residues. The chain joins TRBV25-1 to TRBJ1-4, with 12 bases fitting TRBD1. This clonotype was obtained from a man over 45 with active or convalescent COVID-19. The sample taken for sequencing was peripheral blood. CDR3 in DNA: TGTGCCAGCAGTGCCGGGACAGGGGGCTTTAATGAAAAACTGTTTTTT. This translates into CASSAGTGGFNEKLFF.